This paragraph covers one TCR beta chain sequence. These data are taken from a study of control samples from healthy donors and cancer patients. Profiling relied on immunoSEQ multiplex PCR, and the TCRdb table lists in-frame clones only, not all of them. The sample has approximately 98,000 clones, around four fifths seen once; the top ten hold 6% to 8%. Sequences were obtained from blood. The receptor comes from a man between 18 and 35 years old in good health.

In DNA, the CDR3 is TGTGCCAGTAGTTCCCGACAGGGCGTCACAGATACGCAGTATTTT. It codes for CASSSRQGVTDTQYF. The V and J genes are TRBV19 and TRBJ2-3; 7 nucleotides match TRBD1. V lost 5 bases, J lost 2 bases, and 7 bases stayed unmatched. This CDR3 has 15 residues. Germline assignment: CDR1 LNHDA and CDR2 SQIVND (reference sequence). Drawing the rest from reference TRBV19 and TRBJ2-3, the complete variable domain is DGGITQSPKYLFRKEGQNVTLSCEQNLNHDAMYWYRQDPGQGLRLIYYSQIVNDFQKGDIAEGYSVSREKKESFPLTVTSAQKNPTAFYLCASSSRQGVTDTQYFGPGTRLTVL.